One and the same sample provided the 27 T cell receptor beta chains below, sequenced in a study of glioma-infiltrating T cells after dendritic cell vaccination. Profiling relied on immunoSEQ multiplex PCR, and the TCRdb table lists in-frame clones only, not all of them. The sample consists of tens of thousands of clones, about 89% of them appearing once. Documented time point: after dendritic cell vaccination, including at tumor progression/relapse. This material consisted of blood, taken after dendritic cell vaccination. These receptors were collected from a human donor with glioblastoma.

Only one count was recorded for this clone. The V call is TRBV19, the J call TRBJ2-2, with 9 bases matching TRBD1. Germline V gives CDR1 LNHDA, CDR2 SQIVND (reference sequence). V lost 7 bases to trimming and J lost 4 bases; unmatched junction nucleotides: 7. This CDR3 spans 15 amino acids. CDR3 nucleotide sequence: TGTGCCAGTAACCGGGACAGGGTCCCCACCGGGGAGCTGTTTTTT. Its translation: CASNRDRVPTGELFF.

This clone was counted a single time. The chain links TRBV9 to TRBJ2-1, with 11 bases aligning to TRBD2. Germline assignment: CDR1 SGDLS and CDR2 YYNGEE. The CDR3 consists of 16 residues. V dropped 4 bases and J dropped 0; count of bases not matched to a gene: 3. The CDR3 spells CASSRTSGSSYNEQFF. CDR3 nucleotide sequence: TGTGCCAGCAGCCGAACTAGCGGGAGCTCCTACAATGAGCAGTTCTTC.

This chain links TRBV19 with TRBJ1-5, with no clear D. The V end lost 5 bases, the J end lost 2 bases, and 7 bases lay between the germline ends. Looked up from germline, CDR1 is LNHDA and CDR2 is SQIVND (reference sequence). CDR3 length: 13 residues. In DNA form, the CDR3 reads TGTGCCAGTAGTGAGAACCGCAATCAGCCCCAGCATTTT. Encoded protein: CASSENRNQPQHF.

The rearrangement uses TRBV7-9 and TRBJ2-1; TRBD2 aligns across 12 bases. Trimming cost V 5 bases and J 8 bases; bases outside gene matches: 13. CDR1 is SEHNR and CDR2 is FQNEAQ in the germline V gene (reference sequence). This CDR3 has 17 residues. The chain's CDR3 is CASSNRLAGVRVDEQFF. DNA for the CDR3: TGTGCCAGCAGCAATCGACTAGCGGGAGTAAGGGTCGATGAGCAGTTCTTC.

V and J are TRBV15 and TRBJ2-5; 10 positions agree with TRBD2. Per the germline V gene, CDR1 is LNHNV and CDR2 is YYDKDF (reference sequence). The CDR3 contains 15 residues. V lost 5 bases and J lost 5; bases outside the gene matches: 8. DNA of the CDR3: TGTGCCACCAGCCTAGCCGGGACTAGCGTCGAGACCCAGTACTTC. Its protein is CATSLAGTSVETQYF.

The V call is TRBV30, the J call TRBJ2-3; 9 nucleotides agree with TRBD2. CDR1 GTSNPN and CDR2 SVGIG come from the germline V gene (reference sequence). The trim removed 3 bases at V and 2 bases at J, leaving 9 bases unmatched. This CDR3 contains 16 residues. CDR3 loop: CAWSVLAGFNTDTQYF. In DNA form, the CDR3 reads TGTGCCTGGAGCGTTCTAGCGGGGTTCAACACAGATACGCAGTATTTT.

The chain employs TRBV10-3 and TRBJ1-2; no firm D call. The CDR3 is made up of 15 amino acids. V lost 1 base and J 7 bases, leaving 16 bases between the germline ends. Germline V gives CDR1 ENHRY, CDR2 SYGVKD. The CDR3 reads CAISEYFDVGGGYTF. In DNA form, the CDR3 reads TGTGCCATCAGTGAGTACTTTGACGTTGGCGGTGGCTACACCTTC.

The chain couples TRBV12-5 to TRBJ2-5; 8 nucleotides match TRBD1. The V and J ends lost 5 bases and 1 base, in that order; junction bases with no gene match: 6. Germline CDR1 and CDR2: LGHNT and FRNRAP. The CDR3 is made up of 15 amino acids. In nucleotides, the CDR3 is TGTGCTAGTGGTACCGGACAGGGCCCCCAAGAGACCCAGTACTTC. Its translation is CASGTGQGPQETQYF.

The CDR3 DNA follows: TGTGCCAGCAGAGAAAATAGCGGGGGGCGCCAGGGCATTCAGTACTTC. This sequence encodes CASRENSGGRQGIQYF. The genes are TRBV2 and TRBJ2-4, with 10 nucleotides matching TRBD2. CDR1 SNHLY and CDR2 FYNNEI come from the germline V gene. This CDR3 is 16 amino acids long. The V and J ends lost 6 bases and 9 bases, in that order; junction bases with no gene match: 14. Looking up the rest from reference TRBV2 and TRBJ2-4 gives the full variable domain: EPEVTQTPSHQVTQMGQEVILRCVPISNHLYFYWYRQILGQKVEFLVSFYNNEISEKSEIFDDQFSVERPDGSNFTLKIRSTKLEDSAMYFCASRENSGGRQGIQYFGAGTRLSVL.

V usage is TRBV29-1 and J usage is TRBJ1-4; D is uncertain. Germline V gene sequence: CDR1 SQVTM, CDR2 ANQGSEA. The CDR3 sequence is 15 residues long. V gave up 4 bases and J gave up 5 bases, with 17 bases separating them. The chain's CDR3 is CSVVPGGVPNEKLFF. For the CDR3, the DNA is TGCAGCGTTGTTCCGGGCGGGGTTCCCAATGAAAAACTGTTTTTT.

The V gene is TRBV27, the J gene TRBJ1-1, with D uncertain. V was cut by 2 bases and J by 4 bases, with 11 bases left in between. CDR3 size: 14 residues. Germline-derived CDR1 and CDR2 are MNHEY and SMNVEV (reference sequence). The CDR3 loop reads CASSLSRVGTEAFF. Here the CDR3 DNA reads TGTGCCAGCAGTTTAAGTCGGGTTGGCACTGAAGCTTTCTTT.

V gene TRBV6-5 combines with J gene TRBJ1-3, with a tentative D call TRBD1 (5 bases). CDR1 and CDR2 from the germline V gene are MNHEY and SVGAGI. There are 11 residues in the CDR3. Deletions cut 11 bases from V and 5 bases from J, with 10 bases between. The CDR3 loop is CAAGERNTIYF. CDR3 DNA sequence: TGTGCCGCGGGGGAAAGAAACACCATATATTTT.

The CDR3 DNA reads TGTGCCAGCAGTGCGCGGGACCTTACTCCGATTCGGTTCTTC. It is translated as CASSARDLTPIRFF. The V gene is TRBV6-5, the J gene TRBJ2-1, with D tentatively TRBD2 (6 bases). In germline, CDR1 is MNHEY, CDR2 SVGAGI. Deletions cut 5 bases from V and 15 bases from J, with 23 bases between. The CDR3 extends over 14 amino acids.

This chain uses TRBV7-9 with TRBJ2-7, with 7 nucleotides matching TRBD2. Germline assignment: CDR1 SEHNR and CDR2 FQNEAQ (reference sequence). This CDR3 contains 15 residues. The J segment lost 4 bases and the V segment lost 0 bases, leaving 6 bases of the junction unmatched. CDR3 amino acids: CASSLAAGAEYEQYF. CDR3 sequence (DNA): TGTGCCAGCAGCTTAGCGGCGGGAGCCGAATACGAGCAGTACTTC.

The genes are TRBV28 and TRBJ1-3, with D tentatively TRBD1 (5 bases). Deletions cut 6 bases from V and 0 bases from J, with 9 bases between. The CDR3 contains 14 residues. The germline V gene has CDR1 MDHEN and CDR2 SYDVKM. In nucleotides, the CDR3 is TGTGCCAGCAGGACTCAGGGCTCTGGAAACACCATATATTTT. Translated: CASRTQGSGNTIYF.

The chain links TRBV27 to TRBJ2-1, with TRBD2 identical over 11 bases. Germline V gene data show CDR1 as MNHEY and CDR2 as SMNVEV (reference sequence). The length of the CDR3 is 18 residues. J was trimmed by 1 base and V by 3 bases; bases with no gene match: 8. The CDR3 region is CASSFIAGGSVSYNEQFF. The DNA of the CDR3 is TGTGCCAGCAGTTTCATAGCGGGAGGGTCGGTGTCCTACAATGAGCAGTTCTTC.

The CDR3 protein is CASSAGTADFNQPQHF. In DNA form, the CDR3 reads TGTGCCAGCAGCGCAGGGACAGCGGATTTCAATCAGCCCCAGCATTTT. This rearrangement joins TRBV5-5 to TRBJ1-5, with 7 bases aligning to TRBD1. This CDR3 has 16 amino acids. From germline, CDR1 is SGHKS and CDR2 YYEKEE (reference sequence). With 4 bases clipped from V and 3 bases from J, the junction kept 10 bases outside the gene matches. The whole variable domain, filled in from reference TRBV5-5 and TRBJ1-5, reads DAGVTQSPTHLIKTRGQQVTLRCSPISGHKSVSWYQQVLGQGPQFIFQYYEKEERGRGNFPDRFSARQFPNYSSELNVNALLLGDSALYLCASSAGTADFNQPQHFGDGTRLSIL.

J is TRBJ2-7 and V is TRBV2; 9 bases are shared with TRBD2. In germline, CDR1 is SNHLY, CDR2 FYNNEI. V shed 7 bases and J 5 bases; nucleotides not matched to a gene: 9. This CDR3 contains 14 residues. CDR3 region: CASIRSGRINEQYF. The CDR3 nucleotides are TGTGCCAGCATTCGAAGCGGGAGGATCAACGAGCAGTACTTC.

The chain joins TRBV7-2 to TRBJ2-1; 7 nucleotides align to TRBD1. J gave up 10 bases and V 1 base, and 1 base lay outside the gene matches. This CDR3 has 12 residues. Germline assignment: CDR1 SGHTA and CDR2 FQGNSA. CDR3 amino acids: CASSLGGGEQFF. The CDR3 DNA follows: TGTGCCAGCAGCTTAGGAGGGGGCGAGCAGTTCTTC.

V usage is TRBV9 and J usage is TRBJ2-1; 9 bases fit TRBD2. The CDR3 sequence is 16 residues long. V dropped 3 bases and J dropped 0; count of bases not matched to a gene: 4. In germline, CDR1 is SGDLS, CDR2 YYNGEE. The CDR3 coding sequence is TGTGCCAGCAGCGGACTAGCGGCTGGCTCCTACAATGAGCAGTTCTTC. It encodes CASSGLAAGSYNEQFF.

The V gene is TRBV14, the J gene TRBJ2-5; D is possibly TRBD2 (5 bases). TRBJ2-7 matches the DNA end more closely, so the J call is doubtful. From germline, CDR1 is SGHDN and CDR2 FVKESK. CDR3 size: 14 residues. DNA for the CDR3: TGTGCCAGCAGCAGTGGGGAGCCCCCCTACGAGCAGTACTTC. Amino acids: CASSSGEPPYEQYF.

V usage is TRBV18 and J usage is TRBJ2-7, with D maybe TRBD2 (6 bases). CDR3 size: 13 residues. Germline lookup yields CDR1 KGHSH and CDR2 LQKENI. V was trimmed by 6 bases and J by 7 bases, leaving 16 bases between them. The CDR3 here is CASSVQPGREQYF. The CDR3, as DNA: TGTGCCAGCTCTGTCCAACCAGGGAGGGAGCAGTACTTC.

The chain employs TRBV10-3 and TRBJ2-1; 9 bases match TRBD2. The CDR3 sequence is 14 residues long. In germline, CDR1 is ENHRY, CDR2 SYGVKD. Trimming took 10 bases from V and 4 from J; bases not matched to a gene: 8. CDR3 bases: TGTGCCACCGCTGGACTAGCGAAGTACAATGAGCAGTTCTTC. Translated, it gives CATAGLAKYNEQFF.

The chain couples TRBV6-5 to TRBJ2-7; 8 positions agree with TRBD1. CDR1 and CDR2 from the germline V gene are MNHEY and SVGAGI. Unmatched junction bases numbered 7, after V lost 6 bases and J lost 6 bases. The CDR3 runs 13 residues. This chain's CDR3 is CASSRGTGIEQYF. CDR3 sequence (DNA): TGTGCCAGCAGCCGGGGGACAGGTATCGAGCAGTACTTC.

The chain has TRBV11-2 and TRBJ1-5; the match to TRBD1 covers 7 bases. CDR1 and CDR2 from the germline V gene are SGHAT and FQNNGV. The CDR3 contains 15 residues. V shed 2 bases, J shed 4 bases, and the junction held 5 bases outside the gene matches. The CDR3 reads CASSLRQGQNQPQHF. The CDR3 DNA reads TGTGCCAGCAGCTTAAGACAGGGTCAGAATCAGCCCCAGCATTTT.

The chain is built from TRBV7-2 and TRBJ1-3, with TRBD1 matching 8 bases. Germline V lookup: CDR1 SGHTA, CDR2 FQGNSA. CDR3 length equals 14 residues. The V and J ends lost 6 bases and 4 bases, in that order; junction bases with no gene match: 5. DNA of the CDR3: TGTGCCAGCAGTCCAGGGGGCTTAGGAAACACCATATATTTT. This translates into CASSPGGLGNTIYF.

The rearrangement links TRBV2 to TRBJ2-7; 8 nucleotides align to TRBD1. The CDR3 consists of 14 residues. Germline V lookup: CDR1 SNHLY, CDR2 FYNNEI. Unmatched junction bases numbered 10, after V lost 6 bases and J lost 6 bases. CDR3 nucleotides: TGTGCCAGCAGAACCGGGACAGGTTTAAGCGAGCAGTACTTC. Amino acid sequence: CASRTGTGLSEQYF.